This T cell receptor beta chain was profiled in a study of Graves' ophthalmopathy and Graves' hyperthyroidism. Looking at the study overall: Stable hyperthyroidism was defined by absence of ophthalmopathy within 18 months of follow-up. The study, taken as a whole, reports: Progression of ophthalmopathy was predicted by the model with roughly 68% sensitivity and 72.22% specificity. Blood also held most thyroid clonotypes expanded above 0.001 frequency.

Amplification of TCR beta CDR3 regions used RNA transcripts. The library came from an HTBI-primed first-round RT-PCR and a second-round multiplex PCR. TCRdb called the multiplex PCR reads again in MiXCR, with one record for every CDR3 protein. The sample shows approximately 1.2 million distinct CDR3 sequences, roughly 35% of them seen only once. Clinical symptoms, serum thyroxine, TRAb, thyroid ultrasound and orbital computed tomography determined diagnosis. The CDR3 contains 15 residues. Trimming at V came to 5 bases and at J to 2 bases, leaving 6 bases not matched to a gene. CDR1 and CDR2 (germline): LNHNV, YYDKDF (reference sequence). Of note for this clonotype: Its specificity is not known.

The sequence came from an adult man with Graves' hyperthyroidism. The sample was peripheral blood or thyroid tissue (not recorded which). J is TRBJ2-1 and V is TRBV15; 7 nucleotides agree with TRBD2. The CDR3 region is CATSPGREAYNEQFF. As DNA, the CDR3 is TGTGCCACCAGCCCGGGGAGGGAGGCCTACAATGAGCAGTTCTTC.